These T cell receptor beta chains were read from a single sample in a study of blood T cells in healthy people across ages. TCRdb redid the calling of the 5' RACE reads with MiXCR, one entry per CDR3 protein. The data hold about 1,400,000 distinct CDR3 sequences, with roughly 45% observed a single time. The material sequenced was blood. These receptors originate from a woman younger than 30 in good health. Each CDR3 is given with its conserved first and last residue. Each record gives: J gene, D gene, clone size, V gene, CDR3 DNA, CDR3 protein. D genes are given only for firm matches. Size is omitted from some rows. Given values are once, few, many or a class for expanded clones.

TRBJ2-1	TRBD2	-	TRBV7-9	TGTGCCAGCAGCCACACGGGACATGCGCGGGAGGGCCGTTACAATGAGCAGTTCTTC	CASSHTGHAREGRYNEQFF
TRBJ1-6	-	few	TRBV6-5	TGTGCCAGCAGTTACTCGTCGGGGGATAATTCACCCCTCCACTTT	CASSYSSGDNSPLHF
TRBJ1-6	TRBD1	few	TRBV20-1	TGCAGTGCCCGGTGGACAGGCGATCCCAATAATTCACCCCTCCACTTT	CSARWTGDPNNSPLHF
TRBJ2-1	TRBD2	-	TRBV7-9	TGTGCCAGCAGCCTCGGGTGGGGACTAGCGCTGTACTACAATGAGCAGTTCTTC	CASSLGWGLALYYNEQFF
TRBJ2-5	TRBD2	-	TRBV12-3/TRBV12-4	TGTGCCAGCAGTTCCCTCTCGACTAGCGGGGGGCCCGAGACCCAGTACTTC	CASSSLSTSGGPETQYF
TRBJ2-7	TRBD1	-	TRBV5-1	TGCGCCACCCACAAGGACAGGGAAGGTTACGAGCAGTACTTC	CATHKDREGYEQYF
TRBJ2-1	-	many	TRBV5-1	TGCGCCAGCAATCCCAGGGGAGGAGATGGTGAGCAGTTCTTC	CASNPRGGDGEQFF
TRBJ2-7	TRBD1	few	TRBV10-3	TGTGCCATCATGAAGGGACAGGCCAGCTCCTACGAGCAGTACTTC	CAIMKGQASSYEQYF
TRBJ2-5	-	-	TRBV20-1	TGCAGTGCTAGAGATGCAGGTCGGGGGGAGACCCAGTACTTC	CSARDAGRGETQYF
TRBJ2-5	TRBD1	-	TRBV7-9	TGTGCCAGCAGCCAGACCCCGGGACAGGGGATACTCTACGGGCAGTACTTC	CASSQTPGQGILYGQYF
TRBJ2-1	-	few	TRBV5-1	TGCGCCAGCAGCTTGAGGGGTCTACTAGACGGCTACAATGAGCAGTTCTTC	CASSLRGLLDGYNEQFF